This T cell receptor (beta chain) emerged from a study of blood T cell repertoires in COVID-19. About the study: Researchers got acute and convalescent COVID-19 samples from the United States, Italy and Spain. Sources were T cells, B-cell-depleted T cells, or PBMCs; the material itself was cDNA or gDNA.

This CDR3 has 14 residues. V gave up 6 bases and J gave up 3 bases, with 9 bases separating them. Germline CDR1 is LGHDT and CDR2 is YNNKEL (reference sequence). As handled by the study authors: Amplified reference gene primers provided the basis for estimating nucleated cell counts. Sequenced by immunoSEQ multiplex PCR; TCRdb stores in-frame clones only, minus some. V, J and clone size are taken as reported in that table, and D and trimming were inferred from the DNA itself. The data contain roughly 260,000 clones, 88% of them singletons. The TCR comes from a man aged 60-69 years who had recovered from COVID-19. The sample comprised peripheral blood. The chain has TRBV3-1 (or the pseudogene TRBV3-2) and TRBJ1-6; unclear D gene. The CDR3, as DNA: TGTGCCAGCAGACAGAACATCTATAATTCACCCCTCCACTTT. It yields the protein CASRQNIYNSPLHF.